The subject of this entry is one T cell receptor beta chain. The antigen is not known. The table came from immunoSEQ multiplex PCR; TCRdb's copy has only in-frame clones and leaves some out. The top ten hold roughly 0.44% of the sample, which has just over 80,000 clones, about 84% seen once. This entry is derived from a study of T cell clones after liver transplantation. Study-wide findings and caveats: Circulating graft-donor-reactive CD4 TCRbeta sequences fell significantly post-transplant in most of the 8 subjects.

The germline V gene has CDR1 LGHNA and CDR2 YSLEER. V lost 4 bases, J lost 8 bases, and 23 bases lay in between. This CDR3 spans 16 amino acids. This rearrangement joins TRBV4-3 to TRBJ1-2; D possibly corresponds to TRBD1 (6 bases). The specimen comprised CD4+ T cells from blood, sampled 45 to 47 months after liver transplant. The TCR was taken from a human patient who received a liver transplant. The T cells may partly be graft donor cells. The CDR3 region is CASSPSQTLTGVGYTF. As DNA, the CDR3 is TGCGCCAGCAGCCCTTCCCAGACCCTGACAGGTGTGGGCTACACCTTC.